The clone carrying this TCR beta chain came up once. Its antigen is unknown. This specimen belongs to a study of cytomegalovirus exposure and HLA in healthy donors. PCR involved 60 Vbeta and 13 Jbeta primers. In the original analysis: In a later analysis, the count reached about 82 million unique TCR beta chains, with 10 million to 14 million shared. Here immunoSEQ multiplex PCR was the method, and the copy in TCRdb shows in-frame clones only, minus some. The V and J calls and clone size are taken from that table; D and trimming were inferred from the DNA. This sample has roughly 200,000 clones, with 78% found just once. Germline V gene data show CDR1 as SGHRS and CDR2 as YFSETQ. The CDR3 is 15 residues long. V was cut by 0 bases and J by 3 bases, with 13 bases left in between. Study outcomes and limitations: The study found most TCR sequences rare, yet found some public TCRs in many donors. Productive rates of about 90% or about 30% were seen for most TCR beta V segments in an earlier analysis. As confirmed in vitro, a few CMV-associated chains were specific for CMV antigens.

This chain connects TRBV5-1 to TRBJ2-7, with a weak D call TRBD1 (6 bases). The sample was PBMCs. The sequence was collected from a female donor in good health and CMV-seronegative. The CDR3 spells CASSLAQGKYYEQYF. As DNA, the CDR3 is TGCGCCAGCAGCTTGGCGCAGGGGAAGTACTACGAGCAGTACTTC.